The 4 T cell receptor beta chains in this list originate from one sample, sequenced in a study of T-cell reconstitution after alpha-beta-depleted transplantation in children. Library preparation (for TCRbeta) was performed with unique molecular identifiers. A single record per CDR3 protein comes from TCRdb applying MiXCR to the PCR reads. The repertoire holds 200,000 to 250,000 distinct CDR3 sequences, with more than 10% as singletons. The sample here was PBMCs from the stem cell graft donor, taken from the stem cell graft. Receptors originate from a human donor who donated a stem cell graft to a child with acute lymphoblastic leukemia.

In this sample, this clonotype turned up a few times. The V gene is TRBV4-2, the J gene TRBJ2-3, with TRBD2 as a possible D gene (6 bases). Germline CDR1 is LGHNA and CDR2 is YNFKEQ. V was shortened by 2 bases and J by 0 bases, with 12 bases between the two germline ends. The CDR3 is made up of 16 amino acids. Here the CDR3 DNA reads TGTGCCAGCAGCCAAAGGAGCGGGTTCAGCACAGATACGCAGTATTTT. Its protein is CASSQRSGFSTDTQYF.

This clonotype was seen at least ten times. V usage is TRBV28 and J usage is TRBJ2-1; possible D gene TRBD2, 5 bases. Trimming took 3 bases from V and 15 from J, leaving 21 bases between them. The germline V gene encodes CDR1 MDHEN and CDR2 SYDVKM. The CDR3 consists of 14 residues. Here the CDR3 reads CASSLLALPGFWFF. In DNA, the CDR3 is TGTGCCAGCAGTTTGTTGGCCCTCCCGGGGTTTTGGTTCTTC.

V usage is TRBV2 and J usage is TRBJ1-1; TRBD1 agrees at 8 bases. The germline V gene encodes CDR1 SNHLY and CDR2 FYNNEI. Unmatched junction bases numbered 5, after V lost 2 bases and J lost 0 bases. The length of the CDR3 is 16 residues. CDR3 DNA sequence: TGTGCCAGCAGTGAAATCAGGGGGCCGGTGAACACTGAAGCTTTCTTT. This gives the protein CASSEIRGPVNTEAFF.

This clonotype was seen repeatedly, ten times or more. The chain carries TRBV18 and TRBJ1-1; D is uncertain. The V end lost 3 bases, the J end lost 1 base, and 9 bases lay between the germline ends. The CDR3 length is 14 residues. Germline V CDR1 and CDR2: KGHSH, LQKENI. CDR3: CASSPQEKNTEAFF. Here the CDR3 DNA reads TGTGCCAGCTCACCCCAGGAGAAGAACACTGAAGCTTTCTTT.